These 10 T cell receptor beta chains came from one sample sequenced in a study of shared clonotypes between healthy human individuals (dated by TCRdb to about 2020). CD8 naive samples consisted of CD45RO-negative cells that were positively selected for CCR7, yielding a CD45RA+CCR7+ population without TemRA cells. Preparation of the library involved the immunoSEQ multiplex PCR assay. Drawn from immuneACCESS, this table holds only the in-frame rearrangements with V and J called that TCRdb kept. Clones are partly lost; checked studies trace under half to an unresolved V gene and leave the rest unexplained. The sample includes some 2,000,000 clones, with about 95% observed a single time. The ten most abundant clones make up 0.9% to 1.4% of the sample. The material sequenced was naive CD8+ T cells sorted from blood. The cell subset or site label for this specimen denotes: CD45RA+CCR7+. Receptors originate from a man aged 18 to 29 in good health.

The rearrangement joins TRBV4-3 to TRBJ2-7; 11 bases are shared with TRBD2. The length of the CDR3 is 16 residues. J was trimmed by 3 bases and V by 0 bases; bases with no gene match: 4. CDR1 and CDR2 from the germline V gene are LGHNA and YSLEER. The CDR3 sequence is CASSQELAGVGYEQYF. The CDR3 coding sequence is TGCGCCAGCAGCCAAGAACTAGCGGGAGTGGGCTACGAGCAGTACTTC.

The rearrangement uses TRBV7-9 and TRBJ2-5; 7 nucleotides match TRBD2. CDR1 is SEHNR and CDR2 is FQNEAQ in the germline V gene (reference sequence). The CDR3 sequence is 14 residues long. The trim removed 5 bases at V and 5 bases at J, leaving 8 bases unmatched. The CDR3 bases are TGTGCCAGCAGCCCCCCCGACGGGAGGGAGACCCAGTACTTC. Translation gives CASSPPDGRETQYF.

The chain has TRBV5-1 and TRBJ2-2, with 10 bases matching TRBD2. Germline trimming cut 0 bases from V and 7 bases from J; bases unmatched to any gene: 6. Germline CDR1 reads SGHRS; CDR2 reads YFSETQ. The CDR3 has 16 amino acids. Here the CDR3 reads CASSLELAGLGGELFF. CDR3 nucleotide sequence: TGCGCCAGCAGCTTGGAACTAGCGGGATTAGGCGGGGAGCTGTTTTTT.

The CDR3 loop reads CASSLWGGTLQFF. The CDR3 nucleotides are TGTGCCAGCAGTTTATGGGGTGGGACCTTGCAGTTCTTC. This sequence joins TRBV27 and TRBJ2-1; D might be TRBD1 or TRBD2, each matching 5 bases. V was shortened by 1 base and J by 12 bases, with 13 bases between the two germline ends. Germline V CDR1 and CDR2: MNHEY, SMNVEV (reference sequence). CDR3 size: 13 residues.

The chain uses TRBV7-2 and TRBJ2-1; possibly TRBD1 for D (5 bases). CDR3 size: 16 residues. The germline CDR1 and CDR2 sequences are SGHTA and FQGNSA. Trimming removed 4 bases at V and 0 bases at J, with 13 bases between. The CDR3 region has the DNA TGTGCCAGCAGCTCCAGACAGAAGAGCTCCTACAATGAGCAGTTCTTC. This gives the protein CASSSRQKSSYNEQFF.

The chain couples TRBV2 to TRBJ1-5, with TRBD1 identical over 7 bases. CDR1 SNHLY and CDR2 FYNNEI come from the germline V gene. This CDR3 is built from 18 residues. Losses at the gene ends were 2 bases for V and 0 bases for J; bases not matched to a gene: 10. CDR3 nucleotide sequence: TGTGCCAGCAGTGAATCGTACGGGACAGTTGATAGCAATCAGCCCCAGCATTTT. This translates into CASSESYGTVDSNQPQHF.

The chain is built from TRBV21-1 and TRBJ2-7; the D call TRBD1 from the table was never checked on the DNA. TRBV21-1 is a pseudogene locus. The CDR3 sequence is 12 residues long. CDR3 loop: CASSKWGDEQYF. Here the CDR3 DNA reads TGTGCCAGCAGCAAATGGGGCGACGAGCAGTACTTC.

The genes are TRBV27 and TRBJ2-3; D unresolved. Trimming removed 2 bases from V and 1 base from J, with 7 bases in between. CDR1 and CDR2 from the germline V gene are MNHEY and SMNVEV (reference sequence). This CDR3 comprises 14 residues. DNA of the CDR3: TGTGCCAGCAGTTTAATCAGCCGCACAGATACGCAGTATTTT. It encodes CASSLISRTDTQYF.

The chain couples TRBV6-6 to TRBJ2-7; D is uncertain. Between the trimmed V and J ends, which lost 2 bases and 3 bases, there was a span of 8 bases. CDR1 and CDR2 (germline): MNHNY, SVGAGI (reference sequence). The CDR3 totals 13 residues. The CDR3: CASSYGQYYEQYF. CDR3 nucleotide sequence: TGTGCCAGCAGTTACGGGCAGTACTACGAGCAGTACTTC.

The chain recombines TRBV4-3 with TRBJ2-7, with D perhaps TRBD1 (6 bases). The CDR3 covers 13 residues. Germline assignment: CDR1 LGHNA and CDR2 YSLEER. V was clipped by 8 bases and J by 6 bases, with 17 bases between them. CDR3 nucleotide sequence: TGCGCCAGCGGACAACCAGGGGAGCCCGAGCAGTACTTC. Translation: CASGQPGEPEQYF.